The 16 T cell receptor beta chains below all came from one sample that was sequenced in a study of regulatory T cells in long-lasting Graves disease. Construction of the TCR beta libraries employed iRepertoire HTBI primers in conjunction with Arm-PCR of CDR3 regions. Using its own MiXCR run on the multiplex PCR reads, TCRdb lists one record per CDR3 protein. The table lists a few hundred thousand distinct CDR3 sequences, less than 15% of them singletons, with 10% in the top ten. Time point indicated: newly diagnosed GD, antithyroid drugs for less than 3 months. PBMC-extracted RNA yielded the TCR library. The same sample was also used in a study of T cells in Graves' hyperthyroidism and ophthalmopathy.

Specimen: peripheral blood mononuclear cells (PBMCs), collected at new diagnosis, from a patient treated with antithyroid drugs. These receptors all come from a man aged 25-45 years with Graves disease.

This clonotype was counted many times. The CDR3 here is CASSTWAKGLNGNEQFF. The CDR3, as DNA: TGCGCCAGCAGCACCTGGGCGAAGGGATTAAACGGGAATGAGCAGTTCTTC. The chain employs TRBV5-1 and TRBJ2-1; D is unresolved. The CDR3 runs to 17 residues. With 4 bases removed from V and 7 bases from J, the gap between germline ends came to 24 bases. Germline values: CDR1 SGHRS, CDR2 YFSETQ.

There are many counts of this clonotype. The chain employs TRBV19 and TRBJ1-5, with TRBD1 matching over 10 bases. The ends lost 3 bases at V and 6 bases at J; junction bases unmatched: 5. Germline CDR1 reads LNHDA; CDR2 reads SQIVND (reference sequence). This CDR3 has 15 residues. The CDR3 sequence: CASSIVDRGTQPQHF. In DNA, the CDR3 is TGTGCCAGTAGTATTGTGGACAGGGGGACTCAGCCCCAGCATTTT.

The chain carries TRBV5-1 and TRBJ1-5; D may be TRBD1 (5 bases). The CDR3 totals 13 residues. Germline assignment: CDR1 SGHRS and CDR2 YFSETQ. Trimming left V 6 bases short and J 4 bases short, with 11 bases between. The CDR3 protein is CASKLGANQPQHF. CDR3 sequence (DNA): TGCGCCAGCAAATTAGGGGCGAATCAGCCCCAGCATTTT.

This clonotype has at least ten counts. The chain uses TRBV7-2 and TRBJ2-2; the D is unclear. V was cut by 0 bases and J by 1 base, with 6 bases left in between. CDR1 SGHTA and CDR2 FQGNSA come from the germline V gene. The length of the CDR3 is 15 residues. This chain's CDR3 is CASSLAARNTGELFF. The DNA for the CDR3 is TGTGCCAGCAGCTTAGCGGCGCGGAACACCGGGGAGCTGTTTTTT.

V gene TRBV7-9 combines with J gene TRBJ2-7, with TRBD1 matching over 7 bases. The V and J ends lost 0 bases and 0 bases, in that order; junction bases with no gene match: 8. The CDR3 covers 17 residues. Germline CDR1 SEHNR, CDR2 FQNEAQ (reference sequence). CDR3 in DNA: TGTGCCAGCAGCTTAGCAGGGGGCAGGGGTAGCTCCTACGAGCAGTACTTC. Residues: CASSLAGGRGSSYEQYF.

This clonotype was seen at least ten times. The V and J genes are TRBV7-9 and TRBJ2-5, with 7 bases fitting TRBD2. This CDR3 contains 14 residues. Germline V gene data show CDR1 as SEHNR and CDR2 as FQNEAQ (reference sequence). The junction had 6 bases not matched to a gene; V was cut back by 3 bases and J by 5 bases. The CDR3 nucleotides read TGTGCCAGCAGCTTCGGCGGGAGTGGGGAGACCCAGTACTTC. It codes for CASSFGGSGETQYF.

This clonotype was picked up many times. The chain is built from TRBV2 and TRBJ2-7; 11 bases match TRBD2. The germline CDR1 and CDR2 sequences are SNHLY and FYNNEI. The V gene end was trimmed by 5 bases and the J gene end by 4 bases; junction bases not matched to a gene: 7. This CDR3 has 15 amino acids. The CDR3 loop is CASSTGTSGWYEQYF. CDR3 sequence (DNA): TGTGCCAGCAGTACCGGGACTAGCGGCTGGTACGAGCAGTACTTC.

This clonotype has at least ten counts. The chain links TRBV24-1 to TRBJ1-5; D not resolved. Trimming took 6 bases from V and 4 from J, leaving 6 bases between them. The germline V gene has CDR1 KGHDR and CDR2 SFDVKD. CDR3 length: 12 residues. Written as DNA, the CDR3 is TGTGCCACCAGTAGACCGAATCAGCCCCAGCATTTT. This codes for CATSRPNQPQHF.

This clonotype was detected ten times or more. The genes are TRBV12-3 or TRBV12-4 and TRBJ2-2; D call uncertain. This CDR3 comprises 17 residues. Trimming took off 4 bases at V and 5 bases at J, with 20 bases between the two ends. The CDR3 nucleotides are TGTGCCAGCAGTTCCACTGATCTTTGGTACTTTACCGGGGAGCTGTTTTTT. Its translation: CASSSTDLWYFTGELFF.

This clonotype was detected ten times or more. V gene TRBV7-8 combines with J gene TRBJ2-1, with 7 bases that match TRBD2. The V segment lost 0 bases and the J segment 4 bases; nucleotides outside the gene matches: 3. CDR3 length: 15 residues. The germline V gene has CDR1 SGHVS and CDR2 FQNEAQ. The CDR3 sequence is CASSLAWREYNEQFF. In DNA form, the CDR3 reads TGTGCCAGCAGCTTAGCGTGGCGGGAGTACAATGAGCAGTTCTTC.

In the case of this clonotype: An end of the junction does not agree with germline; a read error may underlie this. The chain combines TRBV29-1 with TRBJ2-1; no reliable D call. CDR3 size: 11 residues. Germline CDR1 reads SQVTM; CDR2 reads ANQGSEA. The DNA for the CDR3 is TGCAGCGTTGAAGATTCCGGGCCTCGGTACTTC. It is translated as CSVEDSGPRYF.

The chain has TRBV5-8 and TRBJ1-4; D unclear. This CDR3 contains 16 residues. The germline V gene encodes CDR1 SGHTS and CDR2 YDEGEE. V lost 0 bases to trimming and J lost 2 bases, with 11 bases between them. CDR3 DNA sequence: TGTGCCAGCAGCTTGGGCCAGAGGGCCACTAATGAAAAACTGTTTTTT. It specifies CASSLGQRATNEKLFF.

Note on this clonotype: A read error may explain this, as a much larger clone is one base away. The chain links TRBV6-2 or TRBV6-3 to TRBJ2-7; perhaps TRBD1 as D (5 bases). Germline loops: CDR1 MNHEY, CDR2 SVGEGT. This CDR3 region has 17 residues. The chain's CDR3 is CASGYISQDTFSYEQYF. The CDR3 DNA reads as TGTGCCAGCGGTTACATCTCTCAGGACACGTTCTCCTACGAGCAGTACTTC.

This clonotype has only a few counts. The rearrangement joins TRBV27 to TRBJ1-1, with D possibly matching TRBD1 (6 bases). The CDR3 is 15 residues long. Per germline, CDR1 MNHEY and CDR2 SMNVEV (reference sequence). Trimming cost V 2 bases and J 4 bases, with 14 bases left between them. CDR3 loop: CASSLRGAVLTEAFF. The CDR3 DNA follows: TGTGCCAGCAGTTTACGGGGGGCCGTTCTCACTGAAGCTTTCTTT.

This clonotype was detected many times. V is TRBV12-3 or TRBV12-4 and J is TRBJ1-5; 8 nucleotides line up with TRBD1. Germline trimming cut 1 base from V and 6 bases from J; bases unmatched to any gene: 5. CDR3 length equals 15 residues. The CDR3 loop reads CASSLGTQGVQPQHF. Here the CDR3 DNA reads TGTGCCAGCAGTTTAGGAACACAGGGGGTTCAGCCCCAGCATTTT.

The chain couples TRBV4-1 to TRBJ2-1; 13 positions match TRBD2. CDR1 and CDR2 (germline): MGHRA, YSYEKL. This CDR3 comprises 17 residues. V lost 1 base, J lost 10 bases, and 10 bases stayed unmatched. In nucleotides, the CDR3 is TGCGCCAGCAGCCAAGTCCTCGGACTAGCGGGAGAGGCCGAGCAGTTCTTC. Its translation: CASSQVLGLAGEAEQFF.